Below are 3 T cell receptor beta chains sequenced from a single sample in a study of human T cells and chemical hapten exposure. The sample's time point: pre-sensitization, week 0. Documented treatment: therapeutic diphenylcyclopropenone sensitization with weekly scalp DPC. TCRdb reanalysed the RACE reads using MiXCR and keeps one entry per CDR3 protein. Among around 120,000 distinct CDR3 sequences listed, roughly 14% were seen once. Sequencing was performed on whole blood, taken in connection with sensitization to the hapten diphenylcyclopropenone (DPC). The receptor set was obtained from a woman between 18 and 29 years old with alopecia areata. Some clones in this sample may be carry-over from other donors' samples.

This clonotype has ten or more counts. V gene TRBV5-5 combines with J gene TRBJ2-1, with a weak D call TRBD1 (6 bases). CDR3 length: 15 residues. Germline assignment: CDR1 SGHKS and CDR2 YYEKEE (reference sequence). Between the trimmed V and J ends, which lost 4 bases and 6 bases, there was a span of 17 bases. The CDR3 DNA reads as TGTGCCAGCAGCCCTGTCACAGGGAGAGGCAATGAGCAGTTCTTC. It yields the protein CASSPVTGRGNEQFF. Full variable domain (remainder filled in from reference TRBV5-5 and TRBJ2-1): DAGVTQSPTHLIKTRGQQVTLRCSPISGHKSVSWYQQVLGQGPQFIFQYYEKEERGRGNFPDRFSARQFPNYSSELNVNALLLGDSALYLCASSPVTGRGNEQFFGPGTRLTVL.

The chain couples TRBV30 to TRBJ2-2, with a tentative D call TRBD1 (6 bases). The CDR3 is 13 residues long. V lost 5 bases and J lost 1, with 8 bases in between. Per germline, CDR1 GTSNPN and CDR2 SVGIG (reference sequence). The CDR3, as DNA: TGTGCCTGGGCGGACAGGAACACCGGGGAGCTGTTTTTT. Amino acids: CAWADRNTGELFF.

This clonotype was seen only a few times. This chain joins TRBV6-1 and TRBJ1-6; possibly TRBD1 for D (5 bases). Germline loops: CDR1 MNHNS, CDR2 SASEGT. The ends were cut back, 2 bases at V and 8 bases at J, with 7 bases in the middle. The CDR3 is made up of 13 amino acids. The CDR3, as DNA: TGTGCCAGCAGTGAAAGACAGTATTCACCCCTCCACTTT. This gives the protein CASSERQYSPLHF.